This record concerns one TCR beta chain sequence. The antigen is unknown. The CDR3 is made up of 16 amino acids. The germline V gene encodes CDR1 KGHSH and CDR2 LQKENI. Trimming stripped 6 bases from V and 0 bases from J, with 14 bases between. The study sequenced TCR beta in blood CD8+ and CD4+ T cells. CD8+ and CD4+ T cells were negatively isolated; TEMRA cells were FACS-enriched. This sample stems from a study of CD8 T cells in Susac syndrome. A quantity of about 0.5 to 1 ug RNA underwent reverse transcription using random hexamers. An immunoSEQ multiplex PCR generated amplified TCR beta CDR3 products spanning 54 Vbeta and 13 Jbeta. TCRdb independently ran MiXCR on the immunoSEQ multiplex PCR reads; one entry per CDR3 protein. The table records roughly 110,000 distinct CDR3 sequences, 85% to 95% of them present only once. Findings of the study overall: The study recognized that its TCR sequencing and HLA analysis covered a relatively small number of individuals.

The chain combines TRBV18 with TRBJ1-4, with TRBD1 as a possible D gene (6 bases). This sequence was found in a human donor in good health. The sequenced sample was CD4+ T cells from PBMCs. The CDR3 is CASSPEDSATNEKLFF. CDR3 DNA: TGTGCCAGCTCGCCGGAGGACAGCGCAACTAATGAAAAACTGTTTTTT.